This T cell receptor (beta chain) was observed in a study of CD8+ T cells in alopecia areata. The overall study: The drug, oral tofacitinib, was given to treated patients at 5 to 10 mg twice daily.

This clone was recorded once. The antigen is undetermined. Per the germline V gene, CDR1 is SGHNT and CDR2 is YYREEE (reference sequence). The CDR3 covers 17 residues. V lost 2 bases to trimming and J lost 8 bases; unmatched junction nucleotides: 14. It was cDNA, reverse transcribed from extracted RNA, that served as the sequencing template. Clones were sequenced by immunoSEQ multiplex PCR, and TCRdb holds only the in-frame ones, with some missing. The repertoire holds roughly 200,000 clones, with 45% to 75% as singletons. General study results and limits: Having one nonresponder leaves uncertain how baseline CD8+ expansion relates to response. Both scalp clonality and the expanded CD8+ clones among the top 100 showed a significant decrease with tofacitinib. Lesional scalp, notably in alopecia totalis/universalis, had clonality above that of normal scalp.

Treatment reported: oral pan-JAK inhibitor, 5-10 mg twice daily. This sequence joins TRBV5-4 and TRBJ2-2; the match to TRBD1 covers 8 bases. The material was CD4+ T cells sorted from blood, obtained at week 4, from a patient treated with tofacitinib. The sequence was obtained from a human donor with alopecia areata. The DNA for the CDR3 is TGTGCCAGCAGCTTCGTCATCGGGCAGGGGGCGCAAGGGGAGCTGTTTTTT. The encoded protein is CASSFVIGQGAQGELFF.